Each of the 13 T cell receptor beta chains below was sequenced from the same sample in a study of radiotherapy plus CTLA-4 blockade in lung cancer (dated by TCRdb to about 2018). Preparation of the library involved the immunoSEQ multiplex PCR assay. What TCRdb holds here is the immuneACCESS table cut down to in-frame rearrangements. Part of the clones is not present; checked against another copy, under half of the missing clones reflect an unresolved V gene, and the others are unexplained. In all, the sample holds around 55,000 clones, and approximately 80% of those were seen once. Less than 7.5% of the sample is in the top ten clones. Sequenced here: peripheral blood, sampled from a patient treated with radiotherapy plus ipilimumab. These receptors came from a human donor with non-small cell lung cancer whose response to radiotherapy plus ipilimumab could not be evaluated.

The CDR3 coding sequence is TGTGCCAGCAGTTCGGACAGGAGTCTTTCACCCCTCCACTTT. This codes for CASSSDRSLSPLHF. The V gene is TRBV2, the J gene TRBJ1-6, with 7 bases fitting TRBD1. V lost 5 bases to trimming and J lost 9 bases; unmatched junction nucleotides: 7. CDR3 length: 14 amino acids. Germline assignment: CDR1 SNHLY and CDR2 FYNNEI.

CDR3 DNA sequence: TGTGCCAGCAGCTCGGACAGGGGAAGGCTGTTTTTT. Translated, it gives CASSSDRGRLFF. V is TRBV5-4 and J is TRBJ2-2; 9 nucleotides match TRBD1. With V trimmed by 3 bases and J by 13 bases, 4 bases remained unmatched. CDR1 is SGHNT, CDR2 YYREEE, per germline (reference sequence). The CDR3 is 12 residues long.

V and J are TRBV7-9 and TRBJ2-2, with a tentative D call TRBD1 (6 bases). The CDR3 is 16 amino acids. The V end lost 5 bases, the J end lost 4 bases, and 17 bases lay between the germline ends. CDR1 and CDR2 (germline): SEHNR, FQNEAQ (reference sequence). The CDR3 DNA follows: TGTGCCAGCAGCGCGCGGACAGTGATAACCACCGGGGAGCTGTTTTTT. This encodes CASSARTVITTGELFF.

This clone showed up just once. The CDR3: CASTPPGLPNTGELFF. The CDR3 coding sequence is TGTGCCAGTACCCCCCCTGGGCTTCCGAACACCGGGGAGCTGTTTTTT. This chain connects TRBV19 to TRBJ2-2; D is unclear. V was clipped by 7 bases and J by 0 bases, with 15 bases between them. The CDR3 extends over 16 amino acids. CDR1 and CDR2 from the germline V gene are LNHDA and SQIVND (reference sequence).

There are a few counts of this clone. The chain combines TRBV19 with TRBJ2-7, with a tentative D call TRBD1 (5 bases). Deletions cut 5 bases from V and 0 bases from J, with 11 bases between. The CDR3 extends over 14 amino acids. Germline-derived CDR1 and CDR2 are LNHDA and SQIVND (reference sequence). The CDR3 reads CASSADSPSYEQYF. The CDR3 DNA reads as TGTGCCAGTAGTGCCGACAGTCCCTCCTACGAGCAGTACTTC.

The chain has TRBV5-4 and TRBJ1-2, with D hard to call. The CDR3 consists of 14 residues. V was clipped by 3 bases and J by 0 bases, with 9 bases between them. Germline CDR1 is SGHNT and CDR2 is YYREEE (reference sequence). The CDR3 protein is CASSSWAANYGYTF. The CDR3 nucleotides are TGTGCCAGCAGCTCCTGGGCCGCTAACTATGGCTACACCTTC. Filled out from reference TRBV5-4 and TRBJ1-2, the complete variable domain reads ETGVTQSPTHLIKTRGQQVTLRCSSQSGHNTVSWYQQALGQGPQFIFQYYREEENGRGNFPPRFSGLQFPNYSSELNVNALELDDSALYLCASSSWAANYGYTFGSGTRLTVV.

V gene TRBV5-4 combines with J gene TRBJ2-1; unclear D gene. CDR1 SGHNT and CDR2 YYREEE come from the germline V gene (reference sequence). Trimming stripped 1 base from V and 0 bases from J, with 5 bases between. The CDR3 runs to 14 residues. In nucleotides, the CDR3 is TGTGCCAGCAGCTTGTACTACTCCTACAATGAGCAGTTCTTC. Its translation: CASSLYYSYNEQFF.

The CDR3 nucleotides are TGTGCCTGGAGTGCAGGGTACTCTGGAAACACCATATATTTT. Translation gives CAWSAGYSGNTIYF. V gene TRBV30 combines with J gene TRBJ1-3; tentative D call: TRBD1 (5 bases). There are 14 residues in the CDR3. V lost 1 base and J lost 0, with 7 bases in between. Germline CDR1 and CDR2: GTSNPN and SVGIG (reference sequence).

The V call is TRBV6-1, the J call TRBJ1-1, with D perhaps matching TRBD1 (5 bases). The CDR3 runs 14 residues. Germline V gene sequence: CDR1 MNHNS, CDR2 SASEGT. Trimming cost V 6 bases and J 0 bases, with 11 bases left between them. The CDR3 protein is CASSTDTVNTEAFF. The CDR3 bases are TGTGCCAGCAGCACGGACACCGTGAACACTGAAGCTTTCTTT.

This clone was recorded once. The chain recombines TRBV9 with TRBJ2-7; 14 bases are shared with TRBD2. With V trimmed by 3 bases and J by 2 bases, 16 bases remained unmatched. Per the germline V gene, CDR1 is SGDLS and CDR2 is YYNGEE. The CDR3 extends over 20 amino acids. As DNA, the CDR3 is TGTGCCAGCAGCGGGTATTGGGACGGGGGGACTAGCGGGAGTCCCTACGAGCAGTACTTC. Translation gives CASSGYWDGGTSGSPYEQYF.

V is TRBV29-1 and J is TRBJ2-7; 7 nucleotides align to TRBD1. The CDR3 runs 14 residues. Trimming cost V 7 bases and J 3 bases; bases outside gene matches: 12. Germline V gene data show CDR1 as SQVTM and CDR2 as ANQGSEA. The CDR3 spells CSALSTGKGYEQYF. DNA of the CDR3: TGCAGCGCCCTCTCGACAGGGAAAGGCTACGAGCAGTACTTC.

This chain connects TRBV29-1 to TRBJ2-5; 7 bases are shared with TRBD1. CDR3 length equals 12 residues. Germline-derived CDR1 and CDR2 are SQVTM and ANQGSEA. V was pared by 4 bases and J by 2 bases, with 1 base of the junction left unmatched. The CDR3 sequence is CSVVRGQETQYF. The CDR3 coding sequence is TGCAGCGTTGTCAGGGGGCAAGAGACCCAGTACTTC.

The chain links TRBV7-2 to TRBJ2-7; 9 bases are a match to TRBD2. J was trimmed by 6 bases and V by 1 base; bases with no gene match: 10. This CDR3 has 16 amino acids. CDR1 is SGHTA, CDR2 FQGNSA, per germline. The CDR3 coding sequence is TGTGCCAGCAGCTTAGGTGGGCGGCGGGGGGGCCCCGAGCAGTACTTC. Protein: CASSLGGRRGGPEQYF.